These T cell receptor beta chains were read from a single sample in a study of T cell responses to AZD1222 COVID-19 vaccine. Generated by immunoSEQ multiplex PCR, the TCRdb table keeps only in-frame clones and is missing some. This table has about 140,000 clones, 80% to 95% appearing once. The sample consisted of peripheral blood, taken 28 days after the second AZD1222 dose. The receptors come from an adult who received the AZD1222 COVID-19 vaccine. Both conserved end residues are part of each CDR3. The D gene is left open where the match is weak. Rows give clone size only sometimes, using once, few, many, or a class for an expanded clone.

-,-,TRBJ2-7,TRBV24-1,TGTGCCACCAGTGATTTGCAAGTGTCCGAGCAGTACTTC,CATSDLQVSEQYF
TRBD1,-,TRBJ1-2,TRBV4-2,TGTGCCAGCAGCCAAGGGACAGGGAAATATTCCTATGGCTACACCTTC,CASSQGTGKYSYGYTF
-,few,TRBJ1-1,TRBV9,TGTGCCAGCAGCGTATCTGCATACACTGAAGCTTTCTTT,CASSVSAYTEAFF
-,few,TRBJ1-3,TRBV4-1,TGCGCCAGCAGCCAAGATAAGCGCGGATACTCTGGAAACACCATATATTTT,CASSQDKRGYSGNTIYF
TRBD1,-,TRBJ1-5,TRBV10-1,TGCGCCAGCTGGGACAGGGGGAATCAGCCCCAGCATTTT,CASWDRGNQPQHF
-,-,TRBJ1-5,TRBV7-8,TGTGCCAGCAGCTTAGGAGGTTTGGGTAATCAGCCCCAGCATTTT,CASSLGGLGNQPQHF
-,once,TRBJ2-1,TRBV3-1/TRBV3-2,TGTGCCAGCAGCCAATTCGACAGCATCGATGAGCAGTTCTTC,CASSQFDSIDEQFF
TRBD2,-,TRBJ2-7,TRBV6-5,TGTGCCAGCAGTTACTCTGGTAGCGGGAGTCTCGAGCAGTACTTC,CASSYSGSGSLEQYF
-,-,TRBJ2-1,TRBV2,TGTGCCAGCAGTGTAATGGGGGCGGGGGAGCAGTTCTTC,CASSVMGAGEQFF
TRBD1,-,TRBJ2-3,TRBV4-3,TGCGCCAGCAGCCAACTAGGGACAGGGGTTCAAGATACGCAGTATTTT,CASSQLGTGVQDTQYF
-,-,TRBJ2-7,TRBV15,TGTGCCACCAGCAGCGACAGGTTCACCTACGAGCAGTACTTC,CATSSDRFTYEQYF
TRBD2,-,TRBJ2-2,TRBV29-1,TGCAGCGTTGGTTGGCGGGGGGTGGCCGGGGAGCTGTTTTTT,CSVGWRGVAGELFF
TRBD2,-,TRBJ2-1,TRBV7-9,TGTGCCAGCAGATCGACTAGCGGGGGGGCCAATGAGCAGTTCTTC,CASRSTSGGANEQFF
-,-,TRBJ2-7,TRBV12-3/TRBV12-4,TGTGCCAGCACCCTGGCCCACCAAAGGGAGCAGTACTTC,CASTLAHQREQYF
TRBD2,-,TRBJ2-2,TRBV7-3,TGTGCCAGCAGCTTTGGAGCGGGAGAAAGAGCCGGGGAGCTGTTTTTT,CASSFGAGERAGELFF
-,-,TRBJ2-1,TRBV7-2,TGTGCCAGCAGCTTTGGTCCAGGGGACGAAAATGAGCAGTTCTTC,CASSFGPGDENEQFF
-,-,TRBJ2-7,TRBV12-3/TRBV12-4,TGTGCCAGCAGTTTGGTTTACGAGCAGTACTTC,CASSLVYEQYF
-,-,TRBJ1-2,TRBV7-2,TGTGCCAGCAGCTTAGGCGGTAAGGGTGGCTACACCTTC,CASSLGGKGGYTF
TRBD2,-,TRBJ2-3,TRBV28,TGTGCCAGCAGTATCCCTTCGGGGGGTCGAGATACGCAGTATTTT,CASSIPSGGRDTQYF
TRBD2,-,TRBJ2-3,TRBV18,TGTGCCAGCTCACCCGGACTAGCGGGGGGGTCCCGATCCACAGATACGCAGTATTTT,CASSPGLAGGSRSTDTQYF
TRBD2,-,TRBJ2-5,TRBV5-4,TGTGCCAGCAGCTTCGGGGGGAGGGAGACCCAGTACTTC,CASSFGGRETQYF
-,-,TRBJ2-5,TRBV6-2/TRBV6-3,TGTGCCAGCAGTTACTCTTCGGGGGGCCGGGAAGAGACCCAGTACTTC,CASSYSSGGREETQYF
TRBD1,-,TRBJ2-1,TRBV10-3,TGTGCCATCAATGGCCAGGGGGACAATGAGCAGTTCTTC,CAINGQGDNEQFF
-,-,TRBJ1-1,TRBV29-1,TGCAGCGTTGAAGGGACTGGGGGTAGGACCGAAGCTTTCTTT,CSVEGTGGRTEAFF
-,once,TRBJ1-2,TRBV9,TGTGCCAGCAGCGCCCGAGAATCCAAATATGGCTACACCTTC,CASSARESKYGYTF
-,-,TRBJ1-3,TRBV28,TGTGCCAGCGGAGGGACATTTGGAAACACCATATATTTT,CASGGTFGNTIYF
TRBD1,-,TRBJ1-2,TRBV7-3,TGTGCCAGCAGCTTGCCAGGGGGCTTAGGCTACACCTTC,CASSLPGGLGYTF
-,-,TRBJ1-1,TRBV4-3,TGCGCCAGCAGCCAGGCCAGGGGTTCCACTGAAGCTTTCTTT,CASSQARGSTEAFF
-,-,TRBJ2-1,TRBV27,TGTGCCAGCAGTTTCCTGAGCTCCTACAATGAGCAGTTCTTC,CASSFLSSYNEQFF
-,-,TRBJ2-3,TRBV3-1/TRBV3-2,TGTGCCAGCAGCCTTAGCACAGATACGCAGTATTTT,CASSLSTDTQYF
-,-,TRBJ2-7,TRBV11-3,TGTGCCAGCAAAAGGGAAGCGGATTCAGGCGAGCAGTACTTC,CASKREADSGEQYF
-,-,TRBJ1-2,TRBV6-6,TGTGCCAGCCATCCCCGAGCATTCTATGGCTACACCTTC,CASHPRAFYGYTF
TRBD1,-,TRBJ1-4,TRBV24-1,TGTGCCACCGAGGACAGGGCCGGGGGAAAACTGTTTTTT,CATEDRAGGKLFF
-,-,TRBJ2-2,TRBV4-2,TGTGCCAGCAGCCAACCCCGATTAAGGGGCGCCACCGGGGAGCTGTTTTTT,CASSQPRLRGATGELFF
-,-,TRBJ2-3,TRBV5-6,TGTGCCAGCAGCTTAGATCCGCGGGCAAGGGAGGGACAGATACGGGTATATTTT,CASSLDPRAREGQIRVYF
-,-,TRBJ1-2,TRBV4-2,TGTGCCAGCAGAAGAGGGGGGAGCGACCTTAACTATGGCTACACCTTC,CASRRGGSDLNYGYTF
TRBD2,-,TRBJ2-1,TRBV3-1/TRBV3-2,TGTGCCAGCAGCCAACCTGGGACTAGCGGGAGGCCCCCGAATGAGCAGTTCTTC,CASSQPGTSGRPPNEQFF
-,-,TRBJ2-7,TRBV6-5,TGTGCCAGCAGTTACGGCGGGGACTACGAGCAGTACTTC,CASSYGGDYEQYF
-,-,TRBJ2-3,TRBV3-1/TRBV3-2,TGTGCCAGCAGCCCTTACAACACAGATACGCAGTATTTT,CASSPYNTDTQYF
-,-,TRBJ1-1,TRBV28,TGTGCCAGCAGTTTTCGGCTGAACACTGAAGCTTTCTTT,CASSFRLNTEAFF
-,-,TRBJ2-7,TRBV20-1,TGCAGTGCTAGAGTCAGGAACGAGCAGTACTTC,CSARVRNEQYF
-,-,TRBJ2-3,TRBV7-8,TGTGCCAGCAGCTTGATACAGCGGGGCACAGATACGCAGTATTTT,CASSLIQRGTDTQYF
TRBD1,-,TRBJ1-5,TRBV5-8,TGTGCCAGCAGCCCAAGGGGGCACCTCCCTTATAGCAATCAGCCCCAGCATTTT,CASSPRGHLPYSNQPQHF
-,-,TRBJ2-1,TRBV9,TGTGCCAGCAGCCACCCCCTCTCAAGGGGCGGCGGGAATGAGCAGTTCTTC,CASSHPLSRGGGNEQFF
-,-,TRBJ1-5,TRBV21-1,TGTGCCAGCAGCGGGGGGAGACAGGGTCCTAATCAGCCCCAGCATTTT,CASSGGRQGPNQPQHF
TRBD1,-,TRBJ1-4,TRBV27,TGTGCCAGCAGGTACCGGACAGGGAATAATGAAAAACTGTTTTTT,CASRYRTGNNEKLFF
-,-,TRBJ2-1,TRBV7-7,TGTGCTAGCAGCGCTTCACTAGGGTTCCATGAGCAGTTCTTC,CASSASLGFHEQFF
TRBD1,-,TRBJ2-5,TRBV7-3,TGTGCCAGCAGCTTAAACAGAGACATTTTCGACAGGGGATCTCGGGAGACCCAGTACTTC,CASSLNRDIFDRGSRETQYF